This passage covers 24 T cell receptor beta chains from one sample sequenced in a study of cytomegalovirus exposure and HLA in healthy donors. A multiplex PCR was run with 60 Vbeta primers and 13 Jbeta primers. The protocol was immunoSEQ multiplex PCR, while the TCRdb copy is restricted to in-frame clones and leaves out a portion. The table shows approximately 150,000 clones, with almost 85% occurring only once. Sequenced input: PBMCs. The origin of the receptors is a man aged 25 to 40 in good health and CMV-seronegative.

J is TRBJ1-3 and V is TRBV6-5, with D unclear. The CDR3 has 15 amino acids. Trimming shortened V by 2 bases and J by 0 bases, and 8 bases separated the two germline ends. Per the germline V gene, CDR1 is MNHEY and CDR2 is SVGAGI. The DNA for the CDR3 is TGTGCCAGCAGTTACGCCGTTAGCTCTGGAAACACCATATATTTT. Translating it yields CASSYAVSSGNTIYF.

The rearrangement uses TRBV7-9 and TRBJ2-3; tentatively, D is TRBD1 (6 bases). The germline V gene encodes CDR1 SEHNR and CDR2 FQNEAQ (reference sequence). The CDR3 runs to 16 residues. With 3 bases removed from V and 1 base from J, the gap between germline ends came to 14 bases. The CDR3, as DNA: TGTGCCAGCAGCTTCTTCCGATCAGGGGGCACAGATACGCAGTATTTT. Amino acid sequence: CASSFFRSGGTDTQYF.

The chain employs TRBV11-3 and TRBJ2-1; 8 positions match TRBD2. V lost 6 bases and J lost 10; bases outside the gene matches: 14. CDR1 is SGHNT, CDR2 YENEEA, per germline. The CDR3 sequence is 15 residues long. The DNA for the CDR3 is TGTGCCAGCAGGCAAGGAGGTAGCGGGATCGTGGAGCAGTTCTTC. This gives the protein CASRQGGSGIVEQFF.

V usage is TRBV7-2 and J usage is TRBJ2-7; 7 positions match TRBD1. Germline CDR1 reads SGHTA; CDR2 reads FQGNSA. The CDR3 runs 15 residues. The trim removed 5 bases at V and 2 bases at J, leaving 9 bases unmatched. CDR3 DNA: TGTGCCAGCAGCAGACGATGGGACAGTACCTACGAGCAGTACTTC. Encoded protein: CASSRRWDSTYEQYF.

J is TRBJ2-1 and V is TRBV7-6, with TRBD2 identical over 16 bases. CDR1 is SGHVS, CDR2 FNYEAQ, per germline. The CDR3 runs 16 residues. J lost 8 bases, V lost 7 bases, and 8 bases had no gene match. CDR3 nucleotides: TGTGCCAGCAACCTGGGACTAGCGGGAGGGGGCTATGAGCAGTTCTTC. Encoded protein: CASNLGLAGGGYEQFF.

V usage is TRBV2 and J usage is TRBJ2-2, with 10 bases aligning to TRBD1. This CDR3 is 16 amino acids long. Per germline, CDR1 SNHLY and CDR2 FYNNEI. The trim removed 6 bases at V and 0 bases at J, leaving 4 bases unmatched. The CDR3 nucleotides read TGTGCCAGCAGGGACAGGGGGGGAACGAACACCGGGGAGCTGTTTTTT. Residues: CASRDRGGTNTGELFF.

The chain employs TRBV12-5 and TRBJ1-5; D remains unclear. This CDR3 spans 12 amino acids. The V gene's germline CDR1 is LGHNT and CDR2 FRNRAP. Trimming took 5 bases from V and 4 from J, leaving 6 bases between them. The CDR3 is CASGPLNQPQHF. Written as DNA, the CDR3 is TGTGCTAGTGGTCCGCTAAATCAGCCCCAGCATTTT. Supplemented by reference TRBV12-5 and TRBJ1-5, the full variable domain reads DARVTQTPRHKVTEMGQEVTMRCQPILGHNTVFWYRQTMMQGLELLAYFRNRAPLDDSGMPKDRFSAEMPDATLATLKIQPSEPRDSAVYFCASGPLNQPQHFGDGTRLSIL.

The rearrangement uses TRBV7-2 and TRBJ1-5; 7 bases match TRBD1. V dropped 1 base and J dropped 1; count of bases not matched to a gene: 4. CDR3 length equals 16 residues. CDR1 and CDR2 (germline): SGHTA, FQGNSA. For the CDR3, the DNA is TGTGCCAGCAGCTTAGGAGGGACAGCAAGCAATCAGCCCCAGCATTTT. This codes for CASSLGGTASNQPQHF.

This rearrangement joins TRBV6-5 to TRBJ1-5; 8 nucleotides match TRBD1. There are 15 residues in the CDR3. With V trimmed by 8 bases and J by 2 bases, 8 bases remained unmatched. From germline, CDR1 is MNHEY and CDR2 SVGAGI. This CDR3 reads CASRQGLWGNQPQHF. DNA for the CDR3: TGTGCCAGCCGACAGGGGCTATGGGGCAATCAGCCCCAGCATTTT.

The gene calls are TRBV28 and TRBJ2-1, with 8 bases identical to TRBD2. The germline V gene encodes CDR1 MDHEN and CDR2 SYDVKM. The CDR3 is 16 residues long. With 5 bases clipped from V and 4 bases from J, the junction kept 10 bases outside the gene matches. The CDR3 here is CASSQSGGSLYNEQFF. The CDR3 DNA is TGTGCCAGCAGTCAAAGCGGGGGCTCCCTTTACAATGAGCAGTTCTTC.

The chain carries TRBV5-6 and TRBJ2-5, with 12 bases lining up with TRBD1. The length of the CDR3 is 15 residues. Losses at the gene ends were 3 bases for V and 1 base for J; bases not matched to a gene: 1. Germline CDR1 reads SGHDT; CDR2 reads YYEEEE. The CDR3 DNA reads as TGTGCCAGCAGCTGGGACAGGGGGCTCCAAGAGACCCAGTACTTC. This codes for CASSWDRGLQETQYF.

The chain recombines TRBV11-1 with TRBJ2-3; 12 bases match TRBD2. CDR3 size: 17 residues. CDR1 is SGHAT and CDR2 is FQDESV in the germline V gene (reference sequence). Trimming at V came to 4 bases and at J to 5 bases, leaving 10 bases not matched to a gene. The CDR3 spells CASSSTLAGGLIDTQYF. The CDR3, as DNA: TGTGCCAGCAGCTCGACCCTAGCGGGGGGGCTTATAGATACGCAGTATTTT. Using reference TRBV11-1 and TRBJ2-3 for the parts outside the CDR3, the full variable domain is EAEVAQSPRYKITEKSQAVAFWCDPISGHATLYWYRQILGQGPELLVQFQDESVVDDSQLPKDRFSAERLKGVDSTLKIQPAELGDSAMYLCASSSTLAGGLIDTQYFGPGTRLTVL.

This clone was recorded once. This chain joins TRBV6-5 and TRBJ2-5; D uncertain. The J call may be in error: the DNA end matches TRBJ2-7 better. The CDR3 is 15 amino acids. Germline loops: CDR1 MNHEY, CDR2 SVGAGI. The CDR3 sequence: CASSSPAGRSYEQYF. Here the CDR3 DNA reads TGTGCCAGCAGTTCCCCGGCTGGGCGATCCTACGAGCAGTACTTC.

A remark on this clone: The germline gene is not matched at one end of the junction; a read error may be the cause. The rearrangement joins TRBV7-9 to TRBJ2-7; 7 bases line up with TRBD1. The CDR3 length is 14 residues. Germline loops: CDR1 SEHNR, CDR2 FQNEAQ (reference sequence). DNA of the CDR3: TGTTCCAGCAGCTTAGATGGGACAGAACACGAGCAGTACTTC. It translates to CSSSLDGTEHEQYF. Based on the CDR3 plus reference TRBV7-9 and TRBJ2-7, the full variable domain is DTGVSQNPRHKITKRGQNVTFRCDPISEHNRLYWYRQTLGQGPEFLTYFQNEAQLEKSRLLSDRFSAERPKGSFSTLEIQRTEQGDSAMYLCSSSLDGTEHEQYFGPGTRLTVT.

This clone has only a few counts. The gene calls are TRBV13 and TRBJ2-7, with 7 positions matching TRBD1. CDR3 length: 15 amino acids. Germline loops: CDR1 PRHDT, CDR2 FYEKMQ (reference sequence). V was pared by 3 bases and J by 7 bases, with 12 bases of the junction left unmatched. Here the CDR3 reads CASSLGPLSRGEQYF. The CDR3 DNA is TGTGCCAGCAGCTTGGGTCCGTTAAGCAGGGGGGAGCAGTACTTC.

This clone was picked up a small number of times. This chain's CDR3 is CASSSYTQEQYF. Here the CDR3 DNA reads TGTGCCAGCAGCTCATATACGCAGGAGCAGTACTTC. This chain uses TRBV6-5 with TRBJ2-7, with D hard to call. This CDR3 spans 12 amino acids. V lost 6 bases to trimming and J lost 7 bases, with 13 bases between them. Germline V CDR1 and CDR2: MNHEY, SVGAGI.

V and J are TRBV29-1 and TRBJ2-2, with 9 bases aligning to TRBD2. V trimming: 4 bases; J trimming: 1 base; junction bases outside the gene matches: 4. Germline V gene lookup returns CDR1 SQVTM and CDR2 ANQGSEA. The CDR3 runs 15 residues. The CDR3 here is CSVVGGRENTGELFF. The DNA for the CDR3 is TGCAGCGTTGTAGGCGGGAGGGAGAACACCGGGGAGCTGTTTTTT.

The chain uses TRBV27 and TRBJ2-3, with D perhaps TRBD2 (7 bases). Trimming stripped 6 bases from V and 0 bases from J, with 22 bases between. The CDR3 sequence is 18 residues long. Germline CDR1 reads MNHEY; CDR2 reads SMNVEV (reference sequence). CDR3 DNA: TGTGCCAGCAGGTTAACAGGGAGGGAGGCCCCTAGCACAGATACGCAGTATTTT. Translation gives CASRLTGREAPSTDTQYF.

The V and J genes are TRBV27 and TRBJ2-2, with a possible D match to TRBD2 (6 bases). Trimming took off 5 bases at V and 1 base at J, with 17 bases between the two ends. The CDR3 totals 17 residues. The germline CDR1 and CDR2 sequences are MNHEY and SMNVEV (reference sequence). The CDR3 DNA is TGTGCCAGCAGTCCGAGTTGGGGGGAAGTGAACACCGGGGAGCTGTTTTTT. Encoded protein: CASSPSWGEVNTGELFF.

The V call is TRBV2, the J call TRBJ1-6; 9 nucleotides match TRBD1. CDR3 length: 14 amino acids. V lost 3 bases to trimming and J lost 11 bases; unmatched junction nucleotides: 5. Per germline, CDR1 SNHLY and CDR2 FYNNEI. The CDR3: CASSDGQGRTPLHF. The CDR3 DNA reads as TGTGCCAGCAGTGATGGACAGGGGAGAACACCCCTCCACTTT. Combining the CDR3 with reference TRBV2 and TRBJ1-6 gives the whole variable domain EPEVTQTPSHQVTQMGQEVILRCVPISNHLYFYWYRQILGQKVEFLVSFYNNEISEKSEIFDDQFSVERPDGSNFTLKIRSTKLEDSAMYFCASSDGQGRTPLHFGNGTRLTVT.

In its sample, this clone was seen once. The chain has TRBV10-3 and TRBJ2-1, with D possibly TRBD2 on 5 matching bases. CDR3 length: 16 amino acids. V lost 3 bases and J lost 4, with 16 bases in between. Germline values: CDR1 ENHRY, CDR2 SYGVKD. CDR3 nucleotides: TGTGCCATCAGTGAACTCCCCCGGACTGGGTACAATGAGCAGTTCTTC. It specifies CAISELPRTGYNEQFF.

The chain recombines TRBV5-1 with TRBJ1-1; no reliable D call. The CDR3 is 15 residues long. Trimming cost V 0 bases and J 5 bases, with 14 bases left between them. Per germline, CDR1 SGHRS and CDR2 YFSETQ. This chain's CDR3 is CASSLAAGSGTEAFF. CDR3 in DNA: TGCGCCAGCAGCTTGGCCGCGGGGTCGGGGACTGAAGCTTTCTTT.

The genes are TRBV29-1 and TRBJ1-5; 8 bases map to TRBD1. The CDR3 runs 12 residues. CDR1 SQVTM and CDR2 ANQGSEA come from the germline V gene. Losses at the gene ends were 4 bases for V and 7 bases for J; bases not matched to a gene: 3. The CDR3 loop is CSVGDRSQPQHF. CDR3 DNA sequence: TGCAGCGTTGGGGACAGGTCCCAGCCCCAGCATTTT.

The gene calls are TRBV10-1 and TRBJ1-2; D possibly corresponds to TRBD1 (5 bases). The CDR3 sequence is 16 residues long. V lost 10 bases, J lost 1 base, and 22 bases lay in between. Germline V gene lookup returns CDR1 WNHNN and CDR2 SYGVQD (reference sequence). The DNA for the CDR3 is TGCGCCACTCTCCCTCGCCCTCGGGGGGGTAACTATGGCTACACCTTC. Protein sequence: CATLPRPRGGNYGYTF.